This T cell receptor (beta chain) derives from a study of cytomegalovirus exposure and HLA in healthy donors (dated by TCRdb to the late 2010s). With respect to the entire study: An earlier analysis of several hundred of the donors reported 250 to 300 Gb of sequence data and 120 million or so unique TCR beta sequences from about 179 million T cells. Among around 400 genotyped donors of the cohort, an average of roughly 230,000 unique TCR beta nucleotide sequences was sequenced per donor, of which 15% to 20% were non-productive. In addition to the first cohort of 666 subjects, a separate validation cohort of 120 different subjects was used. Class I and class II HLA loci were covered by the typing at four-digit resolution. Of the roughly 400 genotyped donors, about 80% fell in the genetic ancestry cluster associated with self-reported Caucasian donors. About 5 DR-DQ haplotypes were handled as single units for association and clustering, since linkage in the cohort was strong. The number of donors typed differed by locus, with 629-630 for A, B, C, DRB1 and DQB1, around 560 for DQA1, over 600 for DPA1, and about 450 for DPB1. The aim of the study was to test whether cataloging public T cell receptors could identify signatures of past pathogen exposure. Around 330 gigabases of sequencing data and 70 million to 100 million unique TCR sequences made up an early release that covered some 640 HLA-typed donors. In a later genetic analysis, genome-wide SNP genotypes for about three fifths of the roughly 670 donors were used, and that subset was treated as a discovery cohort. Every discovery cohort repertoire had been produced on one sequencing platform. Donor age, sex, ethnicity and CMV serostatus were collected together with the repertoire data. High-throughput TCR immunosequencing, statistical association of individual TCRs with disease status, and machine learning were combined to predict cytomegalovirus infection status. An earlier analysis of fewer than 750 of the donors used high-throughput TCR beta sequencing to judge whether each TCR beta V gene segment behaved as functional or pseudogenic. The T cell repertoires of 700 or so subjects were profiled by immunosequencing and related to cytomegalovirus serostatus. In a later analysis, previously published TCR beta repertoires from 600 to 850 donors were re-analyzed and high-resolution HLA genotyping was added so that TCR occurrence patterns could be studied. Rather than drawing on any new phenotypic data, the later analysis identified candidate immune exposures from TCR beta sequences and the way those sequences occurred across donors. What the work shows at the level of the full study, not this receptor alone: A cluster of highly shared sequence variants was judged likely to represent a technical artifact of the sequencing pipeline. In a later analysis, HLA-associated TCR beta chains showed more clonal expansion and lower generation probabilities than non-associated chains that were equally common. An association between a missense DCLRE1C variant and V-gene and J-gene trimming of TCR beta chains was found in a later genetic analysis and replicated in an independent cohort. In the study, approximately 160 TCR beta chains were listed as associated with cytomegalovirus. Across donors, most TCR sequences were observed very rarely, whereas some public TCRs were present in many individuals. About 17 rarely observed V segments, including chromosome 9 orphons, were excluded from the earlier analysis of 550 to 700 of the donors because counts were too low. According to a later analysis, most CMV-associated TCR beta chains appeared to be HLA-restricted, and the HLA associations seemed to be driven largely by CMV exposure. A further reported finding was that TCR beta sequences accurately predicted the HLA-A and HLA-B alleles for most subjects in the first cohort. Presence/absence analyses assumed roughly uniform sequencing depth across donors, an assumption that may not hold. Correlated functional status among segregating V segments might reflect linkage disequilibrium, but an unknown experimental factor could not be ruled out. Cytomegalovirus status was reported to be diagnosed by the classifier with high specificity and sensitivity in both the original and validation cohorts. The authors suggested that the approach could potentially be generalized to other disease states and immunological phenotypes. Strong co-occurrence of HLA alleles, especially DR and DQ, made assigning TCR associations to individual alleles difficult. In a later analysis, the rate of TCR association differed among HLA loci, with DRB1 alleles having the most associated TCRs and HLA-C alleles having the fewest. The 87-base-pair reads could not distinguish some IMGT-functional V segments, including TRBV6-2 and TRBV6-3, so those segments were excluded. According to a later genetic analysis, donors in an Asian-associated ancestry cluster had fewer N-insertions in productive TCRs than the roughly 670-donor mean. Three of the identified cytomegalovirus-associated TCR beta chains were confirmed in vitro to be specific for cytomegalovirus antigens. This cohort had only TCR beta chains sequenced, and the lack of alpha or paired-chain data limited which features could be detected. Immune exposure information for the cohort was limited to CMV serostatus. Broadly in line with IMGT annotations, most TCR beta V segments showed up in productive rearrangements about 87% or about 30% of the time in an earlier analysis of 587 of the donors. A later analysis associated about 17,000 TCR beta sequences with specific HLA alleles at a false discovery rate of 0.05. Because some donors lacked HLA typing at each locus, the association tests relied only on the typed subset. A later analysis reported that several top co-occurrence clusters appeared linked to parvovirus B19, influenza, CMV and Epstein-Barr virus.

Library preparation was by the immunoSEQ multiplex PCR assay. For the multiplex PCR, a mixture combining 60 forward primers for TCR Vbeta segments and 13 reverse primers for TCR Jbeta segments was used. A multiplex PCR assay on genomic DNA amplified the CDR3 region of rearranged TCR beta genes. The amplified TCR beta libraries were sequenced on the Illumina HiSeq System as 87-base-pair reads. In the paper's pipeline: A later analysis tallied roughly 76 million unique TCR beta chains across the 640 or so repertoires, and some 12 million of those chains were shared by two or more donors. Raw reads were error-corrected and collapsed into unique sequences by a nearest-neighbor algorithm in which closely related sequences were merged to remove PCR and sequencing errors. CDR3 sequences were aligned to IMGT reference sequences to assign V, D and J gene segments. Each retained sequence needed at least a six-nucleotide match to both a V gene segment and a J gene segment. Rearrangements were classified as productive when the CDR3 lacked stop codons and remained in frame with V and J, and all other rearrangements were classified as non-productive. Following IMGT convention, CDR3 was defined as the stretch from the second conserved V-encoded cysteine up to the conserved J-encoded phenylalanine. In an earlier analysis of around 600 of the donors, sequences lacking an unambiguous match to a single V gene segment were excluded. An earlier analysis of under 750 of the donors called V segments functional above 56.7% productive rearrangements and segregating when the between-donor standard deviation exceeded 5%. A statistical classification framework was developed to diagnose cytomegalovirus status using the catalog of TCR beta chain sequences. In a later analysis, V and J genes were assigned by comparing TCR nucleotide sequences against IMGT/GENE-DB human TR gene sequences. In a later analysis, CDR3 sequences and most-parsimonious VDJ recombination scenarios were assigned using the TCRdist pipeline. In a later analysis, every TCR beta chain was defined by the combination of its CDR3 amino acid sequence and its V-gene family, and reads without a unique V-gene family were dropped. As a way to deal with suspected cross-contamination and a sequencing artifact, a later analysis dropped hundreds of nucleotide sequences that were highly shared and had low generation probability. In a later analysis, a clonal expansion index for each public chain was calculated from normalized within-repertoire ranks of inferred template counts. A later analysis computed generation probabilities with a VDJ recombination model fitted to out-of-frame rearrangements, and checked the results against IGoR. A later analysis scored TCR-TCR, TCR-HLA and TCR-CMV co-occurrence with hypergeometric tests, applying a repertoire-size bias correction to TCR pairs. A later analysis estimated false discovery rates by permuting HLA or CMV assignments 20 times. In a later analysis, co-occurring TCRs were grouped with DBSCAN, and TCRdist sequence similarity was added when clustering was performed within HLA-allele-positive subsets. For co-occurrence clustering, repertoires with fewer than 30,000 or more than 120,000 public chains were excluded, along with roughly five repertoires with anomalous nucleotide sharing. In TCRdb, the immuneACCESS table is reduced to in-frame sequences with V and J assigned. These tables do not hold every clone; where another copy was compared, an unresolved V gene accounts for under half, and the others remain unexplained. V and J calls and clone size come straight from that table; D and trimming were deduced from the DNA. The sample table shows 100,000 or so clones, and about 75% are seen once. In total, the top ten clones hold more than 9% of the sample.

In total, just over 650 healthy bone marrow donors made up the cohort. At the time of sampling, every cohort member was nominally healthy, though immune exposures that went unrecorded were likely present. The donor was CMV seronegative and belonged to the group of 320 or so seronegative cohort members. Each donor provided a peripheral blood sample, and peripheral blood mononuclear cells were used for TCR beta sequencing. The Qiagen DNeasy Blood Extraction Kit was used to extract genomic DNA from the blood cell samples. CDR1 SGHVS and CDR2 FQNEAQ are derived from the germline V gene. The cysteine opens and the phenylalanine closes a CDR3 of 17 amino acids. Solely the CDR3 DNA is kept, with 51 bases framed from the first base. Cut back by 5 bases and 7 bases, the V and J ends lie 24 bases apart. On this clone: The clone's antigen remains unknown. No base-level quality is on record; no much larger clone is a single base apart.

The chain employs TRBV7-8 and TRBJ1-5; TRBD1 is perhaps the D gene, given 6 matching bases. Sequenced input: PBMCs. The TCR originated in a man in his forties or fifties in good health and CMV-seronegative. The CDR3 region reads CASSRLPGPQGDQPQHF. The nucleotides read TGTGCCAGCAGCAGACTACCGGGGCCACAGGGAGACCAGCCCCAGCATTTT.